This record concerns one T cell receptor (beta chain) sequence. The CDR3 sequence is 21 residues long. Per germline, CDR1 LNHNV and CDR2 YYDKDF (reference sequence). The V end lost 4 bases, the J end lost 6 bases, and 34 bases lay between the germline ends. The data stem from a study of blood T cell repertoires in COVID-19. Study background: The United States, Italy and Spain provided the acute and convalescent COVID-19 samples.

Authors' processing steps: Reference gene primer amplification yielded estimated nucleated cell counts. Sequencing was performed with immunoSEQ multiplex PCR; in TCRdb, only in-frame clones are kept and a portion is missing. The DNA gave D and trimming, while V, J and clone size come from that table. This sample has 200,000 to 250,000 clones, with almost 90% found just once. This sequence was found in a woman in her fifties or sixties with acute or convalescent COVID-19. Sequenced material: peripheral blood. The chain uses TRBV15 and TRBJ2-1, with TRBD1 as a possible D gene (12 bases). The DNA for the CDR3 is TGTGCCACCAGCAAAGGGGCGGGGGGACAGGGGGCCCTAGCGGGAGGCAATGAGCAGTTCTTC. Protein product: CATSKGAGGQGALAGGNEQFF. The variable domain in full, with the rest retrieved from reference TRBV15 and TRBJ2-1, is DAMVIQNPRYQVTQFGKPVTLSCSQTLNHNVMYWYQQKSSQAPKLLFHYYDKDFNNEADTPDNFQSRRPNTSFCFLDIRSPGLGDTAMYLCATSKGAGGQGALAGGNEQFFGPGTRLTVL.